The clone carrying this T cell receptor (beta chain) was observed a few times. Its antigen is currently unknown. This sample was taken from a study of cytomegalovirus exposure and HLA in healthy donors. Germline-derived CDR1 and CDR2 are LNHDA and SQIVND (reference sequence). V was trimmed by 3 bases and J by 10 bases, leaving 13 bases between them. The CDR3 has 14 residues. Study findings and constraints: The study put 150 to 200 TCR beta chains on its list as cytomegalovirus-associated.

PCR employed 60 Vbeta and 13 Jbeta primers. TCRdb's table, derived via immunoSEQ multiplex PCR, lists solely in-frame clones and lacks some. Of over 150,000 clones detected, approximately 85% appear once; the ten largest clones hold approximately 1.5%. The sample was PBMCs. The rearrangement joins TRBV19 to TRBJ1-6; D remains unclear. The clonotype originates from a girl aged 5-17 years in good health and CMV-seropositive. The CDR3 bases are TGTGCCAGTAGTATGGCGGGAGATAGATCACCCCTCCACTTT. The encoded protein is CASSMAGDRSPLHF.